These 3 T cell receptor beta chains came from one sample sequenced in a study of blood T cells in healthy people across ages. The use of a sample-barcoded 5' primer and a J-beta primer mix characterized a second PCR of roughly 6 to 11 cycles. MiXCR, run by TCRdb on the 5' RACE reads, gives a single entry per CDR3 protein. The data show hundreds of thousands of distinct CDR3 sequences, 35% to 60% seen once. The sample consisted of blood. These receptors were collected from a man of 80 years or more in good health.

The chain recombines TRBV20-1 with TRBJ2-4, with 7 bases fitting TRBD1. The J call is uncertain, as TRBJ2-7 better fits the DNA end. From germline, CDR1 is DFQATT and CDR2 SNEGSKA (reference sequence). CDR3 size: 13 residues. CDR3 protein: CSARGRTGYEQYF. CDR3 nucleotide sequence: TGCAGTGCTAGAGGTCGGACAGGCTACGAGCAGTACTTC.

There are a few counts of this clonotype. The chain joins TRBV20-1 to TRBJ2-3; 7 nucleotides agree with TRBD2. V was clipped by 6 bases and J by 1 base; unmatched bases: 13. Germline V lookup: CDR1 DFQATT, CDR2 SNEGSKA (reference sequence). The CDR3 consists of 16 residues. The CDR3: CSAAQTSSSRTDTQYF. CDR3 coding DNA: TGCAGTGCCGCTCAGACTAGCTCTTCCCGCACAGATACGCAGTATTTT.

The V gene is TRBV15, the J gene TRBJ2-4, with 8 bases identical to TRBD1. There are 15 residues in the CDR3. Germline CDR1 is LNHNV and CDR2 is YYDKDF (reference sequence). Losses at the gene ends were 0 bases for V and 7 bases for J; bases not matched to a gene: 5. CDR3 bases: TGTGCCACCAGCAGAGACGCGACAGGGGCCAACATTCAGTACTTC. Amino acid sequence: CATSRDATGANIQYF.